The 31 T cell receptor beta chains below were found in one sample sequenced in a study of cytomegalovirus exposure and HLA in healthy donors. The PCR contained 60 Vbeta and 13 Jbeta primers. Assay used: immunoSEQ multiplex PCR; TCRdb lists only in-frame clones, some missing. The sample carries 150,000 to 200,000 clones, around four fifths recorded once. Sequenced material: PBMCs. These receptors originate from a female donor in good health and CMV-seronegative.

The chain links TRBV6-5 to TRBJ1-6; 8 bases match TRBD1. Germline V lookup: CDR1 MNHEY, CDR2 SVGAGI. The V gene end was trimmed by 2 bases and the J gene end by 10 bases; junction bases not matched to a gene: 7. This CDR3 is 15 amino acids long. In DNA form, the CDR3 reads TGTGCCAGCAGTTACGGCGACAGGGGTAACTCACCCCTCCACTTT. Translating gives CASSYGDRGNSPLHF.

The gene calls are TRBV9 and TRBJ1-3, with 10 bases matching TRBD1. The CDR3 is 15 residues long. The junction had 3 bases not matched to a gene; V was cut back by 3 bases and J by 3 bases. CDR1 SGDLS and CDR2 YYNGEE come from the germline V gene. CDR3 loop: CASSDGTGDGNTIYF. In DNA, the CDR3 is TGTGCCAGCAGCGATGGGACAGGGGATGGAAACACCATATATTTT.

V gene TRBV5-6 combines with J gene TRBJ2-6, with D possibly TRBD1 on 5 matching bases. The CDR3 runs to 17 residues. Germline values: CDR1 SGHDT, CDR2 YYEEEE. The ends were cut back, 4 bases at V and 1 base at J, with 15 bases in the middle. CDR3 nucleotides: TGTGCCAGCAGCGGAAGACAGCCACTATCTGGGGCCAACGTCCTGACTTTC. Amino acids: CASSGRQPLSGANVLTF. The full variable domain, its missing parts supplied by reference TRBV5-6 and TRBJ2-6, is DAGVTQSPTHLIKTRGQQVTLRCSPKSGHDTVSWYQQALGQGPQFIFQYYEEEERQRGNFPDRFSGHQFPNYSSELNVNALLLGDSALYLCASSGRQPLSGANVLTFGAGSRLTVL.

This chain uses TRBV11-1 with TRBJ2-7, with D tentatively TRBD1 (5 bases). The CDR3 is 14 amino acids. The V end was cut by 2 bases, the J end by 3 bases, with 11 bases between. Germline CDR1 SGHAT, CDR2 FQDESV (reference sequence). The CDR3 is CASSLIDSRYEQYF. CDR3 coding DNA: TGTGCCAGCAGCTTAATAGACAGCCGCTACGAGCAGTACTTC.

V gene TRBV6-6 combines with J gene TRBJ2-5, with TRBD1 matching 7 bases. The CDR3 totals 13 residues. In germline, CDR1 is MNHNY, CDR2 SVGAGI (reference sequence). V shed 7 bases, J shed 5 bases, and the junction held 7 bases outside the gene matches. For the CDR3, the DNA is TGTGCCAGCAACCAACAGGGGTGGGAGACCCAGTACTTC. Translating gives CASNQQGWETQYF.

The J gene is TRBJ2-1, the V gene TRBV9; 16 bases match TRBD2. The length of the CDR3 is 18 residues. Germline CDR1 reads SGDLS; CDR2 reads YYNGEE. With 2 bases clipped from V and 7 bases from J, the junction kept 9 bases outside the gene matches. The CDR3 region is CASSVRGLAGGLENEQFF. The CDR3 DNA follows: TGTGCCAGCAGCGTCCGGGGACTAGCGGGGGGGCTGGAAAATGAGCAGTTCTTC.

This clone was counted once. This rearrangement joins TRBV10-3 to TRBJ2-7, with D tentatively TRBD1 (7 bases). V lost 3 bases and J lost 7, with 19 bases in between. The CDR3 has 15 amino acids. Germline V gives CDR1 ENHRY, CDR2 SYGVKD. CDR3: CAISDPGTAGFEQYF. CDR3 coding DNA: TGTGCCATCAGTGACCCCGGGACAGCGGGCTTTGAGCAGTACTTC.

The V and J genes are TRBV16 and TRBJ1-6, with TRBD1 identical over 7 bases. CDR3 length: 16 residues. With 3 bases clipped from V and 8 bases from J, the junction kept 10 bases outside the gene matches. Germline V gives CDR1 KGHSY, CDR2 FQNENV. The CDR3 spells CASSHDPGQIHSPLHF. CDR3 nucleotides: TGTGCCAGCAGCCACGACCCGGGACAGATACATTCACCCCTCCACTTT. The full variable domain, in which reference TRBV16 and TRBJ1-6 provide the parts outside the CDR3, is GEEVAQTPKHLVRGEGQKAKLYCAPIKGHSYVFWYQQVLKNEFKFLISFQNENVFDETGMPKERFSAKCLPNSPCSLEIQATKLEDSAVYFCASSHDPGQIHSPLHFGNGTRLTVT.

This chain links TRBV7-3 with TRBJ2-2, with 8 bases fitting TRBD1. CDR3 length equals 15 residues. CDR1 is SGHTA, CDR2 FQGTGA, per germline. The J segment lost 4 bases and the V segment lost 2 bases, leaving 3 bases of the junction unmatched. The CDR3, as DNA: TGTGCCAGCAGCTTACAGGGGGCGACCACCGGGGAGCTGTTTTTT. Translated: CASSLQGATTGELFF.

In this sample, this clone turned up once. The J gene is TRBJ1-1, the V gene TRBV19, with TRBD1 as a possible D gene (5 bases). Germline CDR1 reads LNHDA; CDR2 reads SQIVND (reference sequence). The length of the CDR3 is 15 residues. Trimming cost V 4 bases and J 5 bases, with 17 bases left between them. The CDR3 loop is CASSRRDRAGTEAFF. In DNA form, the CDR3 reads TGTGCCAGTAGTAGGCGTGACAGAGCGGGGACTGAAGCTTTCTTT.

This clone occurred a few times. Within the sample, other DNA sequences also encode this same CDR3. This sequence joins TRBV19 and TRBJ1-2; 7 bases map to TRBD1. The CDR3 has 13 residues. Germline V gene data show CDR1 as LNHDA and CDR2 as SQIVND (reference sequence). V lost 5 bases and J lost 5; bases outside the gene matches: 5. The DNA for the CDR3 is TGTGCCAGTAGTGACAGGGCCTCTTATGGCTACACCTTC. This encodes CASSDRASYGYTF.

CDR3 DNA sequence: TGTGCCAGTAGTTTCGGGACTAGCGGGGGGGCAGATACGCAGTATTTT. This encodes CASSFGTSGGADTQYF. The chain couples TRBV19 to TRBJ2-3; 16 bases agree with TRBD2. The J segment lost 4 bases and the V segment lost 5 bases, leaving 3 bases of the junction unmatched. Per germline, CDR1 LNHDA and CDR2 SQIVND (reference sequence). This CDR3 contains 16 residues.

This clone was found a few times. One end of the junction varies from germline; a read error may be responsible. J is TRBJ1-3 and V is TRBV29-1, with a possible D match to TRBD1 (5 bases). The CDR3 runs 11 residues. Germline V gene data show CDR1 as SQVTM and CDR2 as ANQGSEA. For the CDR3, the DNA is TGCAGCGCCCGAACAGGAAACGCCATATATTTT. Its translation is CSARTGNAIYF.

V is TRBV11-2 and J is TRBJ1-1; 9 nucleotides line up with TRBD1. Unmatched junction bases numbered 6, after V lost 3 bases and J lost 1 base. Germline V CDR1 and CDR2: SGHAT, FQNNGV. This CDR3 comprises 16 residues. The CDR3 sequence: CASSFTGTGRNTEAFF. The CDR3 DNA sequence: TGTGCCAGCAGCTTCACCGGGACAGGGCGGAACACTGAAGCTTTCTTT.

This clone was found a few times. This rearrangement joins TRBV7-9 to TRBJ2-5; 10 bases fit TRBD2. Germline V gene lookup returns CDR1 SEHNR and CDR2 FQNEAQ (reference sequence). CDR3 size: 18 residues. With 5 bases clipped from V and 4 bases from J, the junction kept 16 bases outside the gene matches. The CDR3 DNA reads as TGTGCCAGCAGCCCAAAGGCTAGCGGGAGAGGTTTTCGAGAGACCCAGTACTTC. Protein sequence: CASSPKASGRGFRETQYF.

The rearrangement links TRBV27 to TRBJ2-7; the D gene is possibly TRBD1 (6 bases). The V gene lost 4 bases and the J gene lost 0 bases, with 7 bases spanning the gap. The V gene's germline CDR1 is MNHEY and CDR2 SMNVEV (reference sequence). The CDR3 has 13 residues. The CDR3 spells CASSWDNSYEQYF. As DNA, the CDR3 is TGTGCCAGCAGTTGGGACAACTCCTACGAGCAGTACTTC.

The chain employs TRBV19 and TRBJ2-7; 8 bases match TRBD2. The J segment lost 6 bases and the V segment lost 7 bases, leaving 2 bases of the junction unmatched. This CDR3 has 11 residues. Germline lookup yields CDR1 LNHDA and CDR2 SQIVND (reference sequence). The CDR3 DNA sequence: TGTGCCAGTATGGGGACTAGCGAGCAGTACTTC. Encoded protein: CASMGTSEQYF.

The CDR3 here is CASSPMDTRSNTGELFF. Here the CDR3 DNA reads TGTGCCAGCAGTCCCATGGACACCAGGTCGAACACCGGGGAGCTGTTTTTT. The V call is TRBV28, the J call TRBJ2-2; maybe TRBD1 (5 bases). V lost 5 bases and J lost 0, with 16 bases in between. Germline CDR1 and CDR2: MDHEN and SYDVKM. This CDR3 is 17 amino acids long.

J is TRBJ2-1 and V is TRBV5-1; TRBD2 agrees at 10 bases. V lost 1 base and J lost 10; bases outside the gene matches: 8. Germline lookup yields CDR1 SGHRS and CDR2 YFSETQ. The CDR3 sequence is 15 residues long. In DNA form, the CDR3 reads TGCGCCAGCAGCTTGTCTAGCGGGAGTTATCGGGAGCAGTTCTTC. This translates into CASSLSSGSYREQFF.

The rearrangement uses TRBV28 and TRBJ2-7; D might be TRBD1 (5 bases). Trimming stripped 5 bases from V and 1 base from J, with 12 bases between. The CDR3 consists of 14 residues. CDR1 is MDHEN and CDR2 is SYDVKM in the germline V gene. The CDR3 nucleotides are TGTGCCAGCAGTCTCAGGGTGTCGTCCTACGAGCAGTACTTC. Translating gives CASSLRVSSYEQYF.

V usage is TRBV6-1 and J usage is TRBJ2-3, with TRBD2 identical over 12 bases. The CDR3 has 14 residues. CDR1 is MNHNS and CDR2 is SASEGT in the germline V gene. Trimming removed 10 bases from V and 6 bases from J; junction bases left unmatched: 8. CDR3 in amino acids: CATMTSGRADTQYF. As DNA, the CDR3 is TGTGCCACCATGACTAGCGGGAGAGCGGATACGCAGTATTTT.

V usage is TRBV29-1 and J usage is TRBJ1-2, with TRBD1 matching 8 bases. After removal of 0 bases from V and 1 base from J, the junction contained 4 bases not matched to a gene. CDR1 is SQVTM and CDR2 is ANQGSEA in the germline V gene. CDR3 size: 15 residues. The CDR3 loop reads CSVEDFTGGNYGYTF. The CDR3 nucleotides read TGCAGCGTTGAAGATTTTACAGGGGGTAACTATGGCTACACCTTC.

This CDR3 reads CASSFGQGGTEAFF. DNA of the CDR3: TGTGCCAGCAGCTTCGGGCAGGGAGGTACTGAAGCTTTCTTT. The chain employs TRBV5-4 and TRBJ1-1; weak D call: TRBD1 (5 bases). CDR1 SGHNT and CDR2 YYREEE come from the germline V gene (reference sequence). The V end lost 2 bases, the J end lost 5 bases, and 13 bases lay between the germline ends. The CDR3 spans 14 residues.

In this sample, this clone turned up a few times. The chain carries TRBV11-2 and TRBJ1-1; D gene ambiguous. V dropped 2 bases and J dropped 6 bases, with 7 bases sitting between them. Per germline, CDR1 SGHAT and CDR2 FQNNGV. This CDR3 contains 12 residues. The CDR3 bases are TGTGCCAGCAGCTTATCAAGCGCTGAAGCTTTCTTT. Protein product: CASSLSSAEAFF.

CDR3 sequence (DNA): TGTGCCAGCAGATCGCCCCGGCAGGGCGACACTGAAGCTTTCTTT. Translation gives CASRSPRQGDTEAFF. The chain combines TRBV6-5 with TRBJ1-1; possible D gene TRBD1, 5 bases. Between the trimmed V and J ends, which lost 6 bases and 3 bases, there was a span of 17 bases. The length of the CDR3 is 15 residues. The germline gives CDR1 MNHEY, CDR2 SVGAGI.

The chain recombines TRBV11-2 with TRBJ2-3, with D perhaps matching TRBD2 (7 bases). Looked up from germline, CDR1 is SGHAT and CDR2 is FQNNGV. Trimming shortened V by 0 bases and J by 2 bases, and 21 bases separated the two germline ends. The CDR3 has 19 amino acids. CDR3 sequence (DNA): TGTGCCAGCAGCTTAGATCTTGCGGCGGGGGCGGGGGACACAGATACGCAGTATTTT. Translation: CASSLDLAAGAGDTDTQYF.

This chain joins TRBV7-9 and TRBJ1-2; D is perhaps TRBD1 (6 bases). With 0 bases removed from V and 0 bases from J, the gap between germline ends came to 8 bases. The CDR3 is made up of 15 amino acids. The V gene's germline CDR1 is SEHNR and CDR2 FQNEAQ (reference sequence). The CDR3 sequence: CASSLAGGANYGYTF. The CDR3 DNA sequence: TGTGCCAGCAGCTTAGCAGGGGGAGCTAACTATGGCTACACCTTC.

CDR3 coding DNA: TGTGCCACCAGCAGAGGAGAACTCCCCTACGAGCAGTACTTC. This sequence encodes CATSRGELPYEQYF. This chain links TRBV15 with TRBJ2-7; D is unresolved. The CDR3 totals 14 residues. Germline CDR1 is LNHNV and CDR2 is YYDKDF (reference sequence). Trimming took 1 base from V and 2 from J, leaving 9 bases between them.

V gene TRBV30 combines with J gene TRBJ1-6; a weak D match, TRBD1 (6 bases). Trimming took 3 bases from V and 9 from J, leaving 15 bases between them. From germline, CDR1 is GTSNPN and CDR2 SVGIG (reference sequence). The CDR3 has 14 amino acids. In nucleotides, the CDR3 is TGTGCCTGGAGCCTCACAGGGTCGAGTTCACCCCTCCACTTT. The encoded protein is CAWSLTGSSSPLHF.

The chain uses TRBV28 and TRBJ1-5; D is unresolved. The V gene lost 1 base and the J gene lost 4 bases, with 8 bases spanning the gap. The CDR3 is 14 amino acids. The V gene's germline CDR1 is MDHEN and CDR2 SYDVKM. CDR3 residues: CASSLLPGNQPQHF. In nucleotides, the CDR3 is TGTGCCAGCAGTTTATTGCCCGGGAATCAGCCCCAGCATTTT.

The chain joins TRBV6-6 to TRBJ2-1, with 12 bases aligning to TRBD2. The V and J ends lost 4 bases and 8 bases, in that order; junction bases with no gene match: 9. The CDR3 spans 16 residues. CDR1 and CDR2 (germline): MNHNY, SVGAGI (reference sequence). CDR3 loop: CASSWPATSGSDEQFF. The CDR3 nucleotides read TGTGCCAGCAGTTGGCCGGCGACTAGCGGGAGCGATGAGCAGTTCTTC.